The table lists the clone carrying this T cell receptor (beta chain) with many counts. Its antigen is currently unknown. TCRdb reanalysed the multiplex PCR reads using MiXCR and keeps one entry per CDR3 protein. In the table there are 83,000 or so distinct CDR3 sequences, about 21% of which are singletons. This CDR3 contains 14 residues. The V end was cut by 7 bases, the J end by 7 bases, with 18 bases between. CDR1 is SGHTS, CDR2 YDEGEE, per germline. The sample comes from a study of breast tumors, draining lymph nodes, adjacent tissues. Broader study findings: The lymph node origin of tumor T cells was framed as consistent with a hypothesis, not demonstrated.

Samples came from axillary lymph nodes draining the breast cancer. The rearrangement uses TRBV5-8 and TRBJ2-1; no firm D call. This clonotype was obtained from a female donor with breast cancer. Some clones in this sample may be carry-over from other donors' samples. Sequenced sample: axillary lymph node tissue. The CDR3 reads CASQIDILENEQFF. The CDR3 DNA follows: TGTGCCAGCCAGATCGACATCCTCGAAAATGAGCAGTTCTTC.